This TCR beta chain was observed in a study of cytomegalovirus exposure and HLA in healthy donors (TCRdb year 2017). In terms of the full investigation: A later analysis indicated that the roughly 120 validation repertoires were generated on the platform also employed for the 666 repertoires of the first cohort. To predict cytomegalovirus infection status, the study combined high-throughput TCR immunosequencing, statistical association of individual TCRs with disease status, and machine learning. Along with the approximately 620-subject first cohort, a separate validation cohort of over 90 different subjects was used. The study was designed to test whether signatures of past pathogen exposure could be identified by cataloging public T cell receptors. What the study reported, not specific to this receptor: The validation cohort had no HLA typing available for a later analysis, so co-occurrence within that cohort was assessed over all 120 or so repertoires. Three of the identified cytomegalovirus-associated TCR beta chains were confirmed in vitro to be specific for cytomegalovirus antigens. A later analysis found that TCRs clustered in the first cohort also tended to co-occur in the approximately 120 validation repertoires, with approximately 95% of cluster scores above 0. The classifier was reported to diagnose cytomegalovirus status with high specificity and sensitivity in both the original and validation cohorts. The study listed approximately 160 TCR beta chains as associated with cytomegalovirus. Most TCR sequences were seen in very few donors, while some public TCRs were found in many individuals. The authors suggested that the approach could potentially be generalized to other disease states and immunological phenotypes.

Comments on this clone: What antigen it recognizes has not been identified. One base away there is no much larger clone; base qualities are not given.

The donors were included in the validation cohort of 130 or so subjects, a group kept apart from the roughly 690-subject first cohort. Library prep was done by the immunoSEQ multiplex PCR assay. The authors' pipeline ran thus. To diagnose cytomegalovirus status from the catalog of TCR beta chain sequences, a statistical classification framework was built. Held by TCRdb, this immuneACCESS table contains in-frame sequences only and omits some clones. Under half of the omission traces to an unresolved V gene where checked; the cause of the rest is unknown. V, J and clone size reflect that table, while D and trimming were determined from the DNA. This sample comprises 250,000 to 350,000 clones, 88% of them detected only once. Together, the top ten hold more than 0.95% of the sample. Sequences were obtained from PBMCs. The sequence was collected from a man between 25 and 39 years old in good health and CMV-seronegative.

CDR3 protein: CASRADTYNEQFF. The nucleotides read TGTGCCAGCAGAGCCGACACATACAATGAGCAGTTCTTC. The rearranged chain carries TRBV6-4 and TRBJ2-1, with the D gene uncertain. The CDR3 spans 13 residues, from the cysteine through the phenylalanine. Only CDR3 DNA remains: 39 bases, in frame from the first base. The trim is 6 bases for V and 4 bases for J, with a gap of 10 bases between the germline ends. The germline V gene sets CDR1 to MRHNA and CDR2 to SNTAGT.